A selection of T cell receptor beta chains follows, all from one sample in a study of siplizumab effects on memory and regulatory T cells. Sequencing was performed with immunoSEQ multiplex PCR; in TCRdb, only in-frame clones are kept and a portion is missing. Among some 90,000 clones listed, 85% to 90% were seen once. The sequencing input was CD4+ T cells sorted from blood. These receptors were obtained from a human donor in good health. The CDR3 runs from the conserved cysteine through the conserved F or W. The order of the fields is clone size, V gene, D gene, J gene, CDR3 DNA, CDR3 protein. The D gene is left open where the match is weak. Part of the rows lack a size; the others show once, few, many or a class for expanded clones.

>-|TRBV29-1|TRBD1|TRBJ1-3
TGCAGCGTTGAATATTGGACAGGGGTTGGTGGAAACACCATATATTTT
CSVEYWTGVGGNTIYF
>-|TRBV9|-|TRBJ1-3
TGTGCCAGCAGCGGAGGATTCTCTGGAAACACCATATATTTT
CASSGGFSGNTIYF
>-|TRBV30|TRBD1|TRBJ2-2
TGTGCCTGGAGGGCCCCTAGGACAGGACCCACCGGGGAGCTGTTTTTT
CAWRAPRTGPTGELFF
>-|TRBV7-2|-|TRBJ1-1
TGTGCCAGCAGAAAACAGGCGGTCGGTGAAGCTTTCTTT
CASRKQAVGEAFF
>-|TRBV6-1|-|TRBJ1-2
TGTGCCAGCAACCCAATGGGGTATGGCTACACCTTC
CASNPMGYGYTF
>once|TRBV5-1|TRBD2|TRBJ2-7
TGCGCCAGCAGCCTGACGAGACTAGCGGGAACCTACGAGCAGTACTTC
CASSLTRLAGTYEQYF
>-|TRBV20-1|-|TRBJ1-2
TGCAGTGCTATAATTTCGGGCTACACCTTC
CSAIISGYTF
>-|TRBV21-1|-|TRBJ1-4
TGTGCCAGCAGCACGGGACAGGGGGCGCGACTGTTTTTT
CASSTGQGARLFF
>-|TRBV15|-|TRBJ1-1
TGTGCCACCGGCAGCCTGTCCGGGAACACTGAAGCTTTCTTT
CATGSLSGNTEAFF
>-|TRBV29-1|TRBD1|TRBJ2-5
TGCAGCGTTGAAGATCGTACAGGGGAGGAGACCCAGTACTTC
CSVEDRTGEETQYF
>-|TRBV5-1|-|TRBJ2-3
TGCGCCAGCAACGGAGGGACAGACGCAGATACGCAGTATTTT
CASNGGTDADTQYF
>once|TRBV4-2|TRBD2|TRBJ2-3
TGTGCCAGCAGCCATCCTGGGGGTAGCGGGAGGTACACAGATACGCAGTATTTT
CASSHPGGSGRYTDTQYF
>-|TRBV10-3|TRBD1|TRBJ2-7
TGTGCCATCAGCGTGACAGGGGGTTCCTACGAGCAGTACTTC
CAISVTGGSYEQYF
>once|TRBV30|TRBD1|TRBJ1-2
TGTGCCTGGAGTAGACAGGGGGGAGATGGCTACACCTTC
CAWSRQGGDGYTF
>-|TRBV18|-|TRBJ2-7
TGTGCCAGCTCACCTGGGTCCTACGAGCAGTACTTC
CASSPGSYEQYF
>-|TRBV29-1|-|TRBJ2-7
TGCAGCGTTGCCCCGACTTGGGGGGACGAGCAGTACTTC
CSVAPTWGDEQYF
>-|TRBV16|-|TRBJ1-1
TGTGCCAGCAGCCAATACCCAGGGGAGGTTGAAGCTTTCTTT
CASSQYPGEVEAFF
>-|TRBV2|-|TRBJ1-5
TGTGCCAGCAGTGGCCAACGGGGCGCCCAGCCCCAGCATTTT
CASSGQRGAQPQHF
>-|TRBV7-2|-|TRBJ1-5
TGTGCCAGCAGCTTATGGGGGGGACCTAGCAATCAGCCCCAGCATTTT
CASSLWGGPSNQPQHF
>-|TRBV7-9|TRBD2|TRBJ2-3
TGTGCCAGCAGCTTAGCTACCGGGACTAGAGACACAGATACGCAGTATTTT
CASSLATGTRDTDTQYF
>-|TRBV14|-|TRBJ2-7
TGTGCCAGCAGATGGGGCCTACGGGATCTCGAGCAGTACTTC
CASRWGLRDLEQYF
>-|TRBV20-1|-|TRBJ2-5
TGCAGTGCTACCGTCCAAGAGACCCAGTACTTC
CSATVQETQYF
>-|TRBV12-2|-|TRBJ1-1
TGTGCAAGTCGCCCCGGAAACTGGGTAAGTGGAAACACTGAAGCTTTCTTT
CASRPGNWVSGNTEAFF
>few|TRBV2|TRBD1|TRBJ1-5
TGTGCCAGCAGGGACAGGGGCGTCAATCAGCCCCAGCATTTT
CASRDRGVNQPQHF
>-|TRBV9|TRBD2|TRBJ2-2
TGTGCCAGCAGCCCCGGAGGGACTAGCCTTCCCGGGGAGCTGTTTTTT
CASSPGGTSLPGELFF
>-|TRBV5-6|-|TRBJ2-7
TGTGCCAGCAGCTTGCCCGGGTACGAGCAGTACTTC
CASSLPGYEQYF
>-|TRBV6-5|-|TRBJ2-3
TGTGCCAGCAGTTATACGGGACGATATACCGATACGCAGTATTTT
CASSYTGRYTDTQYF
>-|TRBV4-2|-|TRBJ2-3
TGTGCCAGCAGCCAAGATTTCGGAACAGATACGCAGTATTTT
CASSQDFGTDTQYF
>-|TRBV25-1|-|TRBJ2-7
TGTGCCAGCAGTGAACCAGGGTACGAGCAGTACTTC
CASSEPGYEQYF
>once|TRBV7-3|TRBD2|TRBJ2-1
TGTGCCAGCAGTGCGGCTAGCGGGAGGCATGAGCAGTTCTTC
CASSAASGRHEQFF
>-|TRBV5-4|TRBD2|TRBJ2-3
TGTGCCAGCAGCTTCGGGACTAGAGAGGTTCTAGATACGCAGTATTTT
CASSFGTREVLDTQYF